Below, 26 T cell receptor beta chains from the same sample are listed, as sequenced in a study of T cell repertoires in cytomegalovirus infection. TCRdb passed the reads through MiXCR, listing each CDR3 protein once. The table lists about 830,000 distinct CDR3 sequences, 32% of them singletons. Antigens of these TCRs are unknown. The starting material was cultured CD8+ T cells from PBMCs, obtained from culture after CMV antigen stimulation. Every receptor here comes from a human donor in good health (CMV status not recorded). Some clones in this sample may be carry-over from other donors' samples.

This clonotype was picked up many times. The rearrangement uses TRBV12-3 or TRBV12-4 and TRBJ2-6, with 8 bases aligning to TRBD2. The length of the CDR3 is 17 residues. V lost 6 bases and J lost 3; bases outside the gene matches: 10. The CDR3 DNA reads TGTGCCAGCAGCCCCGGGACTAGAGTTCGTGGGGCCAACGTCCTGACTTTC. Translation gives CASSPGTRVRGANVLTF.

The table lists this clonotype with a few counts. This sequence joins TRBV20-1 and TRBJ2-4; 15 bases line up with TRBD2. V dropped 6 bases and J dropped 0; count of bases not matched to a gene: 9. Germline CDR1 is DFQATT and CDR2 is SNEGSKA (reference sequence). CDR3 size: 18 residues. CDR3 residues: CSAPPGTSGGIAKNIQYF. The CDR3 DNA sequence: TGCAGTGCCCCTCCCGGGACTAGCGGGGGGATAGCCAAAAACATTCAGTACTTC.

The rearrangement links TRBV20-1 to TRBJ2-7; 7 bases are a match to TRBD2. V trimming: 1 base; J trimming: 6 bases; junction bases outside the gene matches: 6. This CDR3 contains 13 residues. CDR1 and CDR2 (germline): DFQATT, SNEGSKA (reference sequence). The CDR3 nucleotides are TGCAGTGCTAGAGCCCTGGGAGGGATCGAGCAGTACGTC. This encodes CSARALGGIEQYV.

This clonotype was counted between two and nine times. The chain carries TRBV20-1 and TRBJ2-7; 11 bases are a match to TRBD1. V lost 0 bases, J lost 1 base, and 5 bases stayed unmatched. CDR1 and CDR2 (germline): DFQATT, SNEGSKA (reference sequence). CDR3 length equals 16 residues. For the CDR3, the DNA is TGCAGTGCTAGAGATAGGGACAGGGGGACTTCCTACGAGCAGTACGTC. It specifies CSARDRDRGTSYEQYV.

This clonotype was detected a few times. The chain uses TRBV29-1 and TRBJ2-1, with 14 nucleotides matching TRBD2. CDR1 SQVTM and CDR2 ANQGSEA come from the germline V gene. The CDR3 has 14 amino acids. Losses at the gene ends were 6 bases for V and 8 bases for J; bases not matched to a gene: 6. CDR3 nucleotides: TGCAGCGTGGGACTAGCGGGGGCCCCACATGAGCAGTTCTTC. This encodes CSVGLAGAPHEQFF.

Points on this clonotype: Being one base from a much bigger clone, this may be a read error. The chain links TRBV7-6 to TRBJ1-6; TRBD1 might be the D (6 bases). The CDR3 loop spans 14 amino acids. The germline V gene encodes CDR1 SGHVS and CDR2 FNYEAQ. CDR3 amino acids: CASSTGTYNSPLYF. In DNA, the CDR3 is TGTGCCAGCAGCACAGGGACCTATAATTCACCCCTCTACTTT.

A word on this clonotype: Sequence at one end of the junction differs from germline and may be a read error. The J gene is TRBJ2-3, the V gene TRBV7-6, with 10 bases that match TRBD2. The CDR3 covers 16 residues. The V gene's germline CDR1 is SGHVS and CDR2 FNYEAQ. The CDR3 bases are TGTGCTAGCAGCCCGCGAGAGCGGGGGGGCTCAAATACGCAGTATTTT. Its protein product is CASSPRERGGSNTQYF.

This clonotype was detected ten times or more. The chain combines TRBV12-3 or TRBV12-4 with TRBJ2-3; TRBD2 matches at 7 bases. This CDR3 contains 14 residues. The trim removed 4 bases at V and 5 bases at J, leaving 6 bases unmatched. The CDR3 bases are TGTGCCAGCAGTTCGGCGGGGGTAGGAGATACGCAGTATTTT. Protein: CASSSAGVGDTQYF.

V gene TRBV5-3 combines with J gene TRBJ2-3, with TRBD1 matching over 7 bases. TRBV5-3 is marked as an open reading frame, function uncertain. The CDR3 consists of 16 residues. V trimming: 8 bases; J trimming: 4 bases; junction bases outside the gene matches: 16. DNA for the CDR3: TGTGCCAGCAGCGTGCCCGGGACAGTAAATTCAGATACGCAGTATTTT. This sequence encodes CASSVPGTVNSDTQYF.

The chain carries TRBV6-1 and TRBJ2-1; tentative D call: TRBD1 (6 bases). CDR3 length: 19 amino acids. Trimming removed 2 bases at V and 8 bases at J, with 28 bases between. Germline lookup yields CDR1 MNHNS and CDR2 SASEGT. CDR3 sequence (DNA): TGTGCCAGCAGTGAACCCCTAGAGGCTTCGGGACACCGGGTGGATGAGCAGTTCTTC. Amino acids: CASSEPLEASGHRVDEQFF.

The chain carries TRBV7-9 and TRBJ1-4, with D tentatively TRBD1 (6 bases). Trimming left V 4 bases short and J 5 bases short, with 14 bases between. Germline assignment: CDR1 SEHNR and CDR2 FQNEAQ (reference sequence). The CDR3 loop spans 15 amino acids. The CDR3 sequence is CASSYNRVGNEKLFF. The CDR3 bases are TGTGCCAGCAGCTACAACAGGGTGGGGAATGAAAAACTGTTTTTT.

This chain joins TRBV29-1 and TRBJ2-1; the D gene could be TRBD1 or TRBD2 (5 bases each). Between the trimmed V and J ends, which lost 6 bases and 5 bases, there was a span of 14 bases. Per the germline V gene, CDR1 is SQVTM and CDR2 is ANQGSEA. This CDR3 region has 13 residues. CDR3 sequence (DNA): TGCAGCGTGCCGGGACCCGGGGACAATGAGCAGTTCTTC. Translated: CSVPGPGDNEQFF.

Concerning this clonotype itself: Since a much larger clone is just one base distant, this may be a read error. This chain uses TRBV7-6 with TRBJ2-3, with D hard to call. Germline V gene sequence: CDR1 SGHVS, CDR2 FNYEAQ. The CDR3 spans 16 residues. The CDR3 DNA is TGTGCCAACAGCTTAGAGAGTAGAAGTAGCACAGATACGCAGTATTTT. Its protein product is CANSLESRSSTDTQYF.

This chain links TRBV6-6 with TRBJ2-1; tentatively, D is TRBD1 (6 bases). Trimming took off 2 bases at V and 0 bases at J, with 17 bases between the two ends. The CDR3 contains 18 residues. Germline-derived CDR1 and CDR2 are MNHNY and SVGAGI (reference sequence). The CDR3 protein is CASSYPDSPTSSYNEQFF. CDR3 nucleotide sequence: TGTGCCAGCAGTTACCCGGACAGTCCCACGAGCTCCTACAATGAGCAGTTCTTC.

This clonotype has more than one count but fewer than ten. The chain recombines TRBV7-9 with TRBJ2-3, with 9 bases fitting TRBD2. Germline V CDR1 and CDR2: SEHNR, FQNEAQ (reference sequence). Germline trimming cut 5 bases from V and 4 bases from J; bases unmatched to any gene: 13. This CDR3 is built from 17 residues. In nucleotides, the CDR3 is TGTGCCAGCAGCCCTAGCGGGGCAGGGGGAACCCCAGATACGCAGTATTTT. It translates to CASSPSGAGGTPDTQYF.

Only a few counts were recorded for this clonotype. J is TRBJ1-2 and V is TRBV6-1; 7 bases are shared with TRBD1. This CDR3 has 13 amino acids. The J segment lost 1 base and the V segment lost 11 bases, leaving 7 bases of the junction unmatched. The germline gives CDR1 MNHNS, CDR2 SASEGT. The CDR3 region has the DNA TGTGCCGGCGAGACAGGGAATAACTATGGCTACACCTTC. This sequence encodes CAGETGNNYGYTF.

This clonotype was detected ten times or more. The J gene is TRBJ2-7, the V gene TRBV7-2, with D tentatively TRBD1 or TRBD2 (5 bases each). CDR1 is SGHTA and CDR2 is FQGNSA in the germline V gene. CDR3 size: 14 residues. V was shortened by 4 bases and J by 3 bases, with 13 bases between the two germline ends. CDR3 DNA sequence: TGTGCCAGCAGCTCGGGACCGCAGGTCTACGAGCAGTACGTC. Translating it yields CASSSGPQVYEQYV.

CDR3: CASSSKQVTYGYTF. CDR3 nucleotide sequence: TGTGCCAGCAGTTCGAAACAGGTTACCTATGGCTACACCTTC. This rearrangement joins TRBV27 to TRBJ1-2; tentative D call: TRBD1 (5 bases). Trimming took 4 bases from V and 4 from J, leaving 13 bases between them. Germline values: CDR1 MNHEY, CDR2 SMNVEV (reference sequence). There are 14 residues in the CDR3.

J is TRBJ2-7 and V is TRBV7-2, with a weak D call TRBD2 (6 bases). The CDR3 spans 13 residues. CDR1 is SGHTA, CDR2 FQGNSA, per germline. V lost 2 bases to trimming and J lost 7 bases, with 12 bases between them. The CDR3 loop reads CASSLLGLGEQYV. Written as DNA, the CDR3 is TGTGCCAGCAGCTTATTGGGACTGGGGGAGCAGTACGTC.

The table lists this clonotype with a few counts. CDR3 loop: CASSLASGRSLETQYF. In nucleotides, the CDR3 is TGTGCCAGCAGCTTAGCTTCAGGGAGGTCACTAGAGACCCAGTACTTC. V is TRBV7-6 and J is TRBJ2-5, with D tentatively TRBD2 (6 bases). V dropped 0 bases and J dropped 4 bases, with 15 bases sitting between them. The CDR3 length is 16 residues. Per germline, CDR1 SGHVS and CDR2 FNYEAQ.

This chain connects TRBV19 to TRBJ2-1; TRBD1 aligns across 7 bases. V shed 3 bases, J shed 9 bases, and the junction held 2 bases outside the gene matches. This CDR3 comprises 12 residues. Germline CDR1 reads LNHDA; CDR2 reads SQIVND (reference sequence). For the CDR3, the DNA is TGTGCCAGTAGTATGGGACAGCTTGAGCAGTTCTTC. Its protein is CASSMGQLEQFF.

The chain recombines TRBV5-6 with TRBJ1-2; no definite D call. CDR3 length: 15 residues. The germline gives CDR1 SGHDT, CDR2 YYEEEE. V lost 0 bases, J lost 2 bases, and 11 bases lay in between. The CDR3 is CASSLEWEWNYGYTF. In DNA form, the CDR3 reads TGTGCCAGCAGCTTGGAGTGGGAATGGAACTATGGCTACACCTTC.

J is TRBJ1-6 and V is TRBV7-2; 7 nucleotides agree with TRBD1. J was trimmed by 0 bases and V by 1 base; bases with no gene match: 3. The CDR3 covers 17 residues. Germline CDR1 is SGHTA and CDR2 is FQGNSA. The CDR3 loop reads CASSLGGGRSYNSPLHF. CDR3 nucleotides: TGTGCCAGCAGCTTAGGAGGGGGCCGCTCCTATAATTCACCCCTCCACTTT. Full variable domain (outside the CDR3, taken from reference TRBV7-2 and TRBJ1-6): GAGVSQSPSNKVTEKGKDVELRCDPISGHTALYWYRQSLGQGLEFLIYFQGNSAPDKSGLPSDRFSAERTGGSVSTLTIQRTQQEDSAVYLCASSLGGGRSYNSPLHFGNGTRLTVT.

This sequence joins TRBV27 and TRBJ1-5, with 7 bases lining up with TRBD1. V dropped 0 bases and J dropped 2; count of bases not matched to a gene: 13. This CDR3 comprises 19 residues. CDR1 and CDR2 (germline): MNHEY, SMNVEV (reference sequence). Here the CDR3 reads CASSLSWSQYTGGNQPQHF. The CDR3 DNA sequence: TGTGCCAGCAGTTTATCGTGGTCCCAGTACACAGGGGGCAATCAGCCCCAGCATTTT.

This sequence joins TRBV27 and TRBJ1-5, with a weak D call TRBD1 (6 bases). The length of the CDR3 is 16 residues. Germline V CDR1 and CDR2: MNHEY, SMNVEV (reference sequence). The V and J ends lost 5 bases and 1 base respectively, with 15 bases between them. The CDR3 nucleotides are TGTGCCAGCAGTCCCCGGGGGGGCAGGAGCAATCAGCCCCAGCATTTT. Encoded protein: CASSPRGGRSNQPQHF.

This clonotype was recorded a few times. The DNA for the CDR3 is TGTGCCAGCAGTAGACTAGCAAGGGGAGTCACCCAGTACTTC. The encoded protein is CASSRLARGVTQYF. This chain links TRBV6-6 with TRBJ2-5; 7 nucleotides line up with TRBD2. Germline CDR1 MNHNY, CDR2 SVGAGI (reference sequence). V dropped 5 bases and J dropped 8; count of bases not matched to a gene: 11. The CDR3 sequence is 14 residues long.